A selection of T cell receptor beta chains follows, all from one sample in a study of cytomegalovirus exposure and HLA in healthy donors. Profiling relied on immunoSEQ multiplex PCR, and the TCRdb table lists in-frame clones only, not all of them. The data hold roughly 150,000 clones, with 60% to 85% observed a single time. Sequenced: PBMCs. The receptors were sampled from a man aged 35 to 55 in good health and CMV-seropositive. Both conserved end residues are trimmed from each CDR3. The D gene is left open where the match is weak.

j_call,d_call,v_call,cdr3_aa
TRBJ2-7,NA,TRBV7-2,ASSLRGGSSYEQY
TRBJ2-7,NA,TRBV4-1,ASSHRGKEFEQY
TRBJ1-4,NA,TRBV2,ASSEGGGILKLF
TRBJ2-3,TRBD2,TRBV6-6,ASTDSGRATDTQY
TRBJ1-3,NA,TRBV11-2,ASSQSDSGNTIY
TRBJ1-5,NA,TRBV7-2,ASSLGGGGNQPQH
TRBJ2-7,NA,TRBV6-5,ASSGGLTLASEQY
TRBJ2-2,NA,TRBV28,ASSFPPEVGELF
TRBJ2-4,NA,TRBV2,ASSPQNSQY
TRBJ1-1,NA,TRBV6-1,ASSRIGGSNTEAF
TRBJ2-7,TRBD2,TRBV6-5,ASSYTLAGDSYEQY
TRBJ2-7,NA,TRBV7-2,ASSLDGVGEQY
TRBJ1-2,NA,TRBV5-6,ASSWGGRLGGYT
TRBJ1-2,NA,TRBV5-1,ASSLDRVNYGYT
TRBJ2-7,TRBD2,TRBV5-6,ASSVPGLGYEQY
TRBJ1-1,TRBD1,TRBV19,ASSIDPTGGTEAF
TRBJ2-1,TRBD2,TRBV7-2,ASSLPGLAGYNEQF
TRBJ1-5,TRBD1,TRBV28,ASSFRGDRGGGQPQH
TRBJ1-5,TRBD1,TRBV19,ASKQGDQPQH
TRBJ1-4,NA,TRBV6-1,ASQEPGGGRKLF
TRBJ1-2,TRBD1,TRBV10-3,AIRGNWTGLLGYT
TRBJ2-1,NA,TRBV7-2,ASSFTSYGEQF
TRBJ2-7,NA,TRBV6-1,ASSESPQGRYEQY
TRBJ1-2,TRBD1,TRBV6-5,ASSRTGAQSGYT
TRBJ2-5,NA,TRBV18,ASSFQRQETQY
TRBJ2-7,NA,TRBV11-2,ASSSGTGRREQY
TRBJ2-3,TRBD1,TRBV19,ASSNRGPDTDTQY
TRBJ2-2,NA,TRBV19,ASSIEVSGELF
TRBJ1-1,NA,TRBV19,ASMVEMNTEAF
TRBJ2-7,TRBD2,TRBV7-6,ASSLRGRARGEQY
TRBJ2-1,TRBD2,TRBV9,ASSNPGGVPAYNEQF
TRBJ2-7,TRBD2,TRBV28,ASSPPTSGSNEQY
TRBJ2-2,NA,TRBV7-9,AIPSTLEQFVAGELF
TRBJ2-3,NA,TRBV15,ATSRPLTGGINTDTQY
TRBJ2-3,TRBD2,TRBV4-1,ASSQEGGRPDTQY
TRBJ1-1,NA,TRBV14,ASSQDMSLQAF
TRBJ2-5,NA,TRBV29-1,SASNGQKETQY
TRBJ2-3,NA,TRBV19,ASSIQYTDTQY